These T cell receptor beta chains were read from a single sample in a study of blood T cells in healthy people across ages. TCRdb reanalysed the 5' RACE reads using MiXCR and keeps one entry per CDR3 protein. The profile shows roughly 2 million distinct CDR3 sequences, 40% to 55% of them singletons. The sequencing input was blood. The source of these receptors is a woman aged 40-49 years in good health. CDR3s include the opening cysteine and the closing phenylalanine or tryptophan. A D gene is named only where the DNA matches it firmly. Rows may omit the clone size; those that give it use once, few, many or a size class.

d_gene,abundance,j_gene,v_gene,CDR3aa,CDR3nt
TRBD1,once,TRBJ2-7,TRBV28,CASSLGSFVLDRSSYEQYF,TGTGCTAGCAGTTTAGGGAGTTTCGTTCTGGACAGGAGCTCCTACGAGCAGTACTTC
NA,NA,TRBJ2-3,TRBV7-8,CASIPSITEVVWGPTDTQYF,TGTGCCAGCATCCCTAGTATCACCGAGGTCGTATGGGGTCCCACAGATACGCAGTATTTT
NA,NA,TRBJ1-1,TRBV9,CASSVAAQMNTEAFF,TGTGCCAGCAGCGTAGCAGCACAGATGAACACTGAAGCTTTCTTT
NA,NA,TRBJ2-1,TRBV7-2,CASSLVRETQFF,TGTGCCAGCAGCTTAGTCAGAGAGACCCAGTTCTTC
NA,NA,TRBJ1-2,TRBV7-8,CASSLGRAEGYTF,TGTGCCAGCAGCTTAGGCAGGGCGGAAGGCTACACCTTC
NA,NA,TRBJ1-2,TRBV7-9,CASSATGQGLNYGYTF,TGTGCCAGCAGCGCAACGGGTCAGGGGTTAAACTATGGCTACACCTTC
NA,NA,TRBJ2-7,TRBV4-3,CASSQDGDSYEQYF,TGCGCCAGCAGCCAAGACGGAGACAGCTACGAGCAGTACTTC
NA,few,TRBJ2-3,TRBV4-2,CASSQDWVPQYF,TGTGCCAGCAGCCAAGATTGGGTGCCGCAGTATTTT
NA,NA,TRBJ2-7,TRBV6-5,CASSYSADAGLEQYF,TGTGCCAGCAGTTACTCGGCTGACGCCGGGCTCGAGCAGTACTTC
TRBD1,few,TRBJ2-7,TRBV20-1,CSARPVQGDYYEQYF,TGCAGTGCTAGACCCGTACAGGGGGATTACTACGAGCAGTACTTC
NA,NA,TRBJ2-1,TRBV12-3/TRBV12-4,CASSTSTGTEQFF,TGTGCCAGCAGCACCAGTACAGGTACTGAGCAGTTCTTC
NA,NA,TRBJ2-6,TRBV21-1,CASSKRTVVDRTSGANVLTF,TGTGCCAGCAGCAAAAGAACGGTAGTCGACAGGACCTCTGGGGCCAACGTCCTGACTTTC
TRBD2,NA,TRBJ2-5,TRBV28,CASRPPGLAQETQYF,TGTGCCAGCAGACCTCCGGGACTAGCCCAAGAGACCCAGTACTTC
TRBD2,few,TRBJ2-3,TRBV10-2,CARAGSPTDTQYF,TGCGCCAGAGCGGGGAGCCCCACAGATACGCAGTATTTT
NA,few,TRBJ2-5,TRBV6-5,CASRRGVEETQYF,TGTGCCAGCAGGAGGGGGGTGGAGGAGACCCAGTACTTC
NA,NA,TRBJ1-5,TRBV20-1,CSARAFNRRFYSNQPQHF,TGCAGTGCTAGAGCGTTCAACAGGCGGTTTTATAGCAATCAGCCCCAGCATTTT
NA,NA,TRBJ2-4,TRBV12-3/TRBV12-4,CASSLESGRIAEQYF,TGTGCCAGCAGTTTAGAAAGCGGCCGAATAGCGGAGCAGTACTTC
NA,NA,TRBJ1-2,TRBV27,CASSFQGYGYGYTF,TGTGCCAGCAGTTTTCAGGGGTACGGCTATGGCTACACCTTC
TRBD1,NA,TRBJ2-3,TRBV7-3,CASSLLGTGAGDTQYF,TGTGCCAGCAGCTTACTGGGGACAGGGGCGGGGGATACGCAGTATTTT
NA,once,TRBJ2-1,TRBV12-3/TRBV12-4,CACSGSGQGNEQFF,TGTGCCTGCAGTGGGAGCGGGCAGGGTAATGAGCAGTTCTTC
TRBD2,NA,TRBJ2-3,TRBV7-2,CASSFQGLAGGPSTDTQYF,TGTGCCAGCAGCTTCCAAGGACTAGCGGGGGGACCAAGCACAGATACGCAGTATTTT
TRBD1,NA,TRBJ2-5,TRBV27,CASIKLGTGGETQYF,TGTGCCAGCATCAAACTGGGGACAGGTGGCGAGACCCAGTACTTC
TRBD2,NA,TRBJ2-6,TRBV28,CASSPGRGGGANVLTF,TGTGCCAGCAGTCCAGGTCGGGGAGGGGGGGCCAACGTCCTGACTTTC
NA,NA,TRBJ1-4,TRBV6-5,CASSTLSPPGKLFF,TGTGCCAGCAGCACCCTCAGCCCACCGGGAAAACTGTTTTTT
NA,few,TRBJ2-3,TRBV7-7,CASSEWVGADTQYF,TGTGCTAGCAGCGAATGGGTGGGAGCAGATACGCAGTATTTT
NA,NA,TRBJ1-1,TRBV20-1,CSARDYSVTEAFF,TGCAGTGCTAGGGACTATTCGGTCACTGAAGCTTTCTTT
NA,few,TRBJ1-2,TRBV20-1,CSAPRQGTYGYTF,TGCAGTGCCCCCAGGCAGGGGACCTATGGCTACACCTTC
NA,many,TRBJ2-5,TRBV5-6,CASSLVVVGTCGEQYF,TGTGCCAGCAGCTTGGTTGTAGTGGGGACTTGTGGTGAGCAGTACTTC
TRBD1,NA,TRBJ1-2,TRBV7-2,CASSLSTGGSYGYTF,TGTGCCAGCAGCTTATCGACAGGGGGATCGTATGGCTACACCTTC
TRBD1,NA,TRBJ2-1,TRBV20-1,CSAIQGARNEQFF,TGCAGTGCTATTCAGGGGGCTCGTAATGAGCAGTTCTTC
TRBD1,once,TRBJ2-2,TRBV28,CASSLHVRGFSGELFF,TGTGCCAGCAGTTTGCACGTCAGGGGGTTTTCCGGGGAGCTGTTTTTT
NA,NA,TRBJ2-5,TRBV7-2,CASGRGIGETQYF,TGTGCCAGCGGTAGGGGAATAGGGGAGACCCAGTACTTC
NA,NA,TRBJ2-3,TRBV5-6,CASSPGRVNTDTQYF,TGTGCCAGCAGCCCCGGACGGGTTAACACAGATACGCAGTATTTT
NA,NA,TRBJ2-3,TRBV9,CASSTQVQPDTQYF,TGTGCCAGCAGCACCCAGGTCCAGCCAGATACGCAGTATTTT
NA,NA,TRBJ1-2,TRBV6-5,CASSSYRGLGYTF,TGTGCCAGCAGTTCATACAGAGGGCTTGGCTACACCTTC
NA,NA,TRBJ1-2,TRBV6-6,CASHREATYGYTF,TGTGCCAGCCACCGGGAGGCAACCTATGGCTACACCTTC
NA,NA,TRBJ1-4,TRBV7-9,CASGWAGPIEKLFF,TGTGCCAGCGGGTGGGCAGGCCCGATCGAGAAACTGTTTTTT
TRBD2,few,TRBJ2-7,TRBV6-6,CASSFPGTSDEQYF,TGTGCCAGCAGTTTCCCCGGGACTAGCGACGAGCAGTACTTC
NA,once,TRBJ1-2,TRBV6-5,CASSYSPVGYLYGYTF,TGTGCCAGCAGTTACTCGCCAGTGGGATACCTCTATGGCTACACCTTC
NA,NA,TRBJ2-6,TRBV6-5,CASRGRKSSGANVLTF,TGTGCCAGCCGGGGCAGAAAAAGCTCTGGGGCCAACGTCCTGACTTTC
NA,once,TRBJ2-5,TRBV7-9,CARSPRDIGVQETQYF,TGTGCCCGCAGCCCACGGGACATAGGAGTACAAGAGACCCAGTACTTC
TRBD1,few,TRBJ2-5,TRBV28,CATGGTGRGETQYF,TGTGCCACCGGAGGGACAGGGCGTGGAGAGACCCAGTACTTC
NA,NA,TRBJ2-3,TRBV29-1,CSVPLRTDTQYF,TGCAGCGTCCCACTCCGCACAGATACGCAGTATTTT